This TCR beta chain was sequenced for a study of cytomegalovirus exposure and HLA in healthy donors. This table comes from immunoSEQ multiplex PCR, and its TCRdb copy is limited to in-frame clones, with some not included. Of around 70,000 clones in the sample, roughly 94% were seen once. Sequencing was done on a sample of PBMCs. The receptor was isolated from a man younger than 35 in good health and CMV-seropositive.

The CDR3 DNA sequence: TGTGCCAGCAGTTTCGGACAATCATCTAACTATGGCTACACCTTC. Translating gives CASSFGQSSNYGYTF. This chain joins TRBV6-5 and TRBJ1-2; a weak D match, TRBD1 (5 bases). The germline V and J ends were trimmed by 4 bases and 0 bases, with 12 bases remaining between them. The CDR3 is made up of 15 amino acids. Germline CDR1 reads MNHEY; CDR2 reads SVGAGI.